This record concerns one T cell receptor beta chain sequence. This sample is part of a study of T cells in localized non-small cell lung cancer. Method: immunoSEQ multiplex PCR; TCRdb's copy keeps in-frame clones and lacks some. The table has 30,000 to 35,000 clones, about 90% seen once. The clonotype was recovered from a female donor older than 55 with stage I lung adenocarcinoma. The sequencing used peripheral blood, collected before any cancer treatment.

CDR3 DNA sequence: TGTGCCAGCAGTGACAGGGGTGGCGATACGCAGTATTTT. Amino acids: CASSDRGGDTQYF. The rearrangement uses TRBV6-5 and TRBJ2-3, with 8 positions matching TRBD1. Looked up from germline, CDR1 is MNHEY and CDR2 is SVGAGI. The V segment lost 5 bases and the J segment 6 bases; nucleotides outside the gene matches: 4. This CDR3 contains 13 residues.